These 28 T cell receptor beta chains share one sample of origin, sequenced in a study of CD8 T cells in ankylosing spondylitis (dated by TCRdb to about 2017). Libraries were made using 5' RACE. The instrument was an Illumina HiSeq 2500. The raw public reads went through TCRdb reprocessing: fastp at Q25, MiXCR clone calling, in-frame beta chains kept. A single entry per CDR3 protein holds the most common genes and DNA from its merged rows. Across this sample there are about 160,000 distinct CDR3 sequences, with around 19% seen only once. About 7.6% of the sample lies in the top ten. The material sequenced was blood, either unsorted or a sorted T cell fraction (not recorded which). The receptors shown here come from a male donor with ankylosing spondylitis or in good health (not recorded which).

V is TRBV28 and J is TRBJ1-3; D remains ambiguous. Germline values: CDR1 MDHEN, CDR2 SYDVKM. CDR3 length: 13 residues. The V and J ends lost 8 bases and 4 bases respectively, with 12 bases between them. The CDR3 sequence: CASRGEGGNTIYF. Here the CDR3 DNA reads TGTGCCAGCCGCGGCGAGGGAGGAAACACCATATATTTT.

The genes are TRBV19 and TRBJ2-5, with 7 bases matching TRBD2. The CDR3 sequence is 14 residues long. The ends lost 1 base at V and 4 bases at J; junction bases unmatched: 3. Germline-derived CDR1 and CDR2 are LNHDA and SQIVND (reference sequence). The CDR3 DNA follows: TGTGCCAGTAGTATAGCGGGAGGTCCAGAGACCCAGTACTTC. Translated: CASSIAGGPETQYF.

This clonotype was seen only a few times. The chain links TRBV24-1 to TRBJ2-2, with D unresolved. CDR1 and CDR2 from the germline V gene are KGHDR and SFDVKD. CDR3 length: 12 amino acids. Trimming left V 9 bases short and J 5 bases short, with 9 bases between. This CDR3 reads CATGSTTGELFF. CDR3 sequence (DNA): TGTGCCACCGGGTCCACTACCGGGGAGCTGTTTTTT.

CDR3 sequence (DNA): TGTGCCAGCAGTTTGACAGGGGATGAGCAGTTCTTC. Encoded protein: CASSLTGDEQFF. The chain is built from TRBV28 and TRBJ2-1; 8 bases align to TRBD1. The CDR3 extends over 12 amino acids. The V gene's germline CDR1 is MDHEN and CDR2 SYDVKM. Trimming removed 3 bases from V and 8 bases from J; junction bases left unmatched: 0.

This clonotype was picked up many times. The chain combines TRBV20-1 with TRBJ2-7, with TRBD1 identical over 7 bases. This CDR3 has 11 amino acids. Unmatched junction bases numbered 2, after V lost 6 bases and J lost 3 bases. CDR1 and CDR2 from the germline V gene are DFQATT and SNEGSKA (reference sequence). The DNA of the CDR3 is TGCAGTGCGACAGGGTTCTACGAGCAGTACTTC. Translated: CSATGFYEQYF.

This clonotype was observed a single time. Being one base from a much bigger clone, this may be a read error. The chain couples TRBV5-1 to TRBJ2-1; 11 bases are a match to TRBD1. Germline values: CDR1 SGHRS, CDR2 YFSETQ. This CDR3 is built from 16 residues. V shed 1 base, J shed 3 bases, and the junction held 3 bases outside the gene matches. CDR3 protein: CASSLRTGGYYNEQFF. The CDR3 DNA reads as TGCGCCAGCAGCTTGAGGACAGGGGGCTACTACAATGAGCAGTTCTTC. Full variable domain (rest looked up from reference TRBV5-1 and TRBJ2-1): KAGVTQTPRYLIKTRGQQVTLSCSPISGHRSVSWYQQTPGQGLQFLFEYFSETQRNKGNFPGRFSGRQFSNSRSEMNVSTLELGDSALYLCASSLRTGGYYNEQFFGPGTRLTVL.

Many counts were recorded for this clonotype. DNA for the CDR3: TGCGCCAGCAGCTGGAGTGGGGGCGCGAACACCGGGGAGCTGTTTTTT. The encoded protein is CASSWSGGANTGELFF. The chain combines TRBV5-1 with TRBJ2-2, with D possibly TRBD1 on 6 matching bases. Germline V gene lookup returns CDR1 SGHRS and CDR2 YFSETQ. Between the trimmed V and J ends, which lost 3 bases and 0 bases, there was a span of 12 bases. The CDR3 length is 16 residues.

The chain is built from TRBV28 and TRBJ1-2, with D maybe TRBD1 (6 bases). Between the trimmed V and J ends, which lost 3 bases and 8 bases, there was a span of 13 bases. Germline V gene data show CDR1 as MDHEN and CDR2 as SYDVKM. The length of the CDR3 is 13 residues. The CDR3 DNA sequence: TGTGCCAGCAGTTTTCACAGGGCAAGGGGCTACACCTTC. Protein sequence: CASSFHRARGYTF.

This clonotype was counted a few times. The V call is TRBV7-9, the J call TRBJ1-1, with D maybe TRBD1 (5 bases). Trimming shortened V by 11 bases and J by 5 bases, and 18 bases separated the two germline ends. CDR1 is SEHNR and CDR2 is FQNEAQ in the germline V gene (reference sequence). The CDR3 consists of 13 residues. CDR3 in amino acids: CAVGGGVDTEAFF. CDR3 coding DNA: TGTGCCGTCGGTGGAGGGGTGGATACTGAAGCTTTCTTT.

This clonotype was found many times. This rearrangement joins TRBV28 to TRBJ2-7, with D perhaps matching TRBD2 (5 bases). Germline V lookup: CDR1 MDHEN, CDR2 SYDVKM. V lost 6 bases to trimming and J lost 0 bases, with 12 bases between them. The CDR3 is made up of 14 amino acids. The CDR3 spells CASRRDLSSYEQYF. In nucleotides, the CDR3 is TGTGCCAGCAGGAGGGATCTAAGCTCCTACGAGCAGTACTTC.

This clonotype was counted many times. V gene TRBV5-1 combines with J gene TRBJ2-7; a possible D gene is TRBD1 (6 bases). V lost 2 bases and J 1 base, leaving 10 bases between the germline ends. The CDR3 is 14 residues long. Germline CDR1 is SGHRS and CDR2 is YFSETQ. The CDR3 is CASSFYQGSYEQYF. As DNA, the CDR3 is TGCGCCAGCAGCTTTTATCAGGGGTCCTACGAGCAGTACTTC. Filled out from reference TRBV5-1 and TRBJ2-7, the complete variable domain reads KAGVTQTPRYLIKTRGQQVTLSCSPISGHRSVSWYQQTPGQGLQFLFEYFSETQRNKGNFPGRFSGRQFSNSRSEMNVSTLELGDSALYLCASSFYQGSYEQYFGPGTRLTVT.

This clonotype was counted a few times. The V and J genes are TRBV15 and TRBJ1-5, with D possibly matching TRBD1 (5 bases). Germline V CDR1 and CDR2: LNHNV, YYDKDF (reference sequence). V lost 3 bases and J lost 5, with 11 bases in between. This CDR3 region has 14 residues. This CDR3 reads CATSSKLGDQPQHF. In DNA, the CDR3 is TGTGCCACCAGCAGTAAACTGGGGGATCAGCCCCAGCATTTT. Supplemented by reference TRBV15 and TRBJ1-5, the full variable domain reads DAMVIQNPRYQVTQFGKPVTLSCSQTLNHNVMYWYQQKSSQAPKLLFHYYDKDFNNEADTPDNFQSRRPNTSFCFLDIRSPGLGDTAMYLCATSSKLGDQPQHFGDGTRLSIL.

J is TRBJ2-4 and V is TRBV7-9; TRBD2 aligns across 8 bases. Germline assignment: CDR1 SEHNR and CDR2 FQNEAQ (reference sequence). The CDR3 extends over 16 amino acids. With V trimmed by 0 bases and J by 5 bases, 6 bases remained unmatched. In DNA form, the CDR3 reads TGTGCCAGCAGCTTAGCCCTTAGCGGGACCCAAAACATTCAGTACTTC. Protein sequence: CASSLALSGTQNIQYF.

At least ten counts were recorded for this clonotype. This rearrangement joins TRBV7-8 to TRBJ2-5, with D unclear. The length of the CDR3 is 14 residues. The V gene lost 3 bases and the J gene lost 1 base, with 9 bases spanning the gap. Germline CDR1 reads SGHVS; CDR2 reads FQNEAQ. CDR3 coding DNA: TGTGCCAGCAGCTTGTTGGAACCCCAAGAGACCCAGTACTTC. This codes for CASSLLEPQETQYF. Full variable domain (remainder filled in from reference TRBV7-8 and TRBJ2-5): GAGVSQSPRYKVAKRGQDVALRCDPISGHVSLFWYQQALGQGPEFLTYFQNEAQLDKSGLPSDRFFAERPEGSVSTLKIQRTQQEDSAVYLCASSLLEPQETQYFGPGTRLLVL.

This clonotype was counted ten times or more. The chain has TRBV20-1 and TRBJ1-1, with 9 nucleotides matching TRBD1. Trimming took 2 bases from V and 4 from J; bases not matched to a gene: 2. The germline V gene encodes CDR1 DFQATT and CDR2 SNEGSKA (reference sequence). The CDR3 consists of 13 residues. DNA for the CDR3: TGCAGTGCTAGAACAGGGGGCGGCACTGAAGCTTTCTTT. Translation gives CSARTGGGTEAFF.

Details on this clonotype: The junction shows a germline mismatch at one end, possibly a read error. For the CDR3, the DNA is TGCTGTGCTAGAGATCCCCGGACTACCCCCGGGGGCAATGAGCAGTTCTTC. Translated: CCARDPRTTPGGNEQFF. The V call is TRBV20-1, the J call TRBJ2-1; a weak D match, TRBD2 (6 bases). This CDR3 comprises 17 residues. Germline CDR1 DFQATT, CDR2 SNEGSKA (reference sequence).

The sample holds a few counts of this clonotype. The chain uses TRBV20-1 and TRBJ1-5, with D unresolved. Trimming shortened V by 0 bases and J by 4 bases, and 7 bases separated the two germline ends. This CDR3 spans 13 amino acids. Germline CDR1 and CDR2: DFQATT and SNEGSKA (reference sequence). The CDR3 DNA is TGCAGTGCTAGAGATCGACGTAATCAGCCCCAGCATTTT. Amino acids: CSARDRRNQPQHF.

This clonotype occurred a few times. The V call is TRBV19, the J call TRBJ1-1, with D hard to call. Germline lookup yields CDR1 LNHDA and CDR2 SQIVND (reference sequence). Trimming took off 5 bases at V and 0 bases at J, with 10 bases between the two ends. CDR3 length equals 14 residues. The CDR3 region has the DNA TGTGCCAGTAGTGTTGGACTCTTGAACACTGAAGCTTTCTTT. Translated: CASSVGLLNTEAFF.

This clonotype was counted at least ten times. The V call is TRBV15, the J call TRBJ2-3; unclear D gene. V was clipped by 3 bases and J by 6 bases, with 13 bases between them. The CDR3 contains 14 residues. Germline CDR1 and CDR2: LNHNV and YYDKDF (reference sequence). In DNA, the CDR3 is TGTGCCACCAGCAGCCCCAAACAAACTGATACGCAGTATTTT. Translated, it gives CATSSPKQTDTQYF. The full variable domain, completed using reference TRBV15 and TRBJ2-3, is DAMVIQNPRYQVTQFGKPVTLSCSQTLNHNVMYWYQQKSSQAPKLLFHYYDKDFNNEADTPDNFQSRRPNTSFCFLDIRSPGLGDTAMYLCATSSPKQTDTQYFGPGTRLTVL.

The rearrangement joins TRBV20-1 to TRBJ1-4; 7 nucleotides line up with TRBD1. This CDR3 has 15 amino acids. Germline values: CDR1 DFQATT, CDR2 SNEGSKA (reference sequence). The V gene end was trimmed by 6 bases and the J gene end by 6 bases; junction bases not matched to a gene: 13. The CDR3, as DNA: TGCAGTGCCGACGCCGGGACAGATTCGGATGAAAAACTGTTTTTT. Translating gives CSADAGTDSDEKLFF.

The CDR3 DNA reads TGTGCCAGCAGTCCCTCCGCAGGGTACAATCAGCCCCAGCATTTT. Its protein is CASSPSAGYNQPQHF. The rearrangement links TRBV28 to TRBJ1-5, with D perhaps TRBD1 (5 bases). The germline V gene encodes CDR1 MDHEN and CDR2 SYDVKM. V was pared by 5 bases and J by 3 bases, with 14 bases between. The CDR3 covers 15 residues.

In its sample, this clonotype was seen many times. The V gene is TRBV5-1, the J gene TRBJ1-3; tentatively, D is TRBD1 (5 bases). V shed 0 bases and J shed 4 bases, with 11 bases lying between them. This CDR3 has 15 amino acids. Germline V CDR1 and CDR2: SGHRS, YFSETQ. CDR3 sequence (DNA): TGCGCCAGCAGCTTGGCGGCAGGGAGAGGAAACACCATATATTTT. It is translated as CASSLAAGRGNTIYF. The variable domain in full, with the rest retrieved from reference TRBV5-1 and TRBJ1-3, is KAGVTQTPRYLIKTRGQQVTLSCSPISGHRSVSWYQQTPGQGLQFLFEYFSETQRNKGNFPGRFSGRQFSNSRSEMNVSTLELGDSALYLCASSLAAGRGNTIYFGEGSWLTVV.

V usage is TRBV7-6 and J usage is TRBJ2-1; D ambiguous. CDR3 size: 15 residues. V was pared by 0 bases and J by 0 bases, with 6 bases between. The V gene's germline CDR1 is SGHVS and CDR2 FNYEAQ. The CDR3, as DNA: TGTGCCAGCAGCTTAGCCGATAGCTCCTACAATGAGCAGTTCTTC. Residues: CASSLADSSYNEQFF.

In this sample, this clonotype turned up a few times. The chain couples TRBV7-8 to TRBJ2-3; weak D call: TRBD1 (5 bases). V gave up 5 bases and J gave up 4 bases, with 28 bases separating them. Germline-derived CDR1 and CDR2 are SGHVS and FQNEAQ. The CDR3 loop spans 19 amino acids. The CDR3 loop reads CASSVYDRASSGIADTQYF. CDR3 nucleotides: TGTGCCAGCAGCGTATACGACCGGGCCTCATCAGGGATCGCAGATACGCAGTATTTT.

This clonotype occurred a few times. V is TRBV5-4 and J is TRBJ2-3; 13 bases line up with TRBD2. The germline CDR1 and CDR2 sequences are SGHNT and YYREEE (reference sequence). V trimming: 4 bases; J trimming: 2 bases; junction bases outside the gene matches: 7. This CDR3 has 17 amino acids. DNA of the CDR3: TGTGCCAGCAGCGGCGGACTAGCGGGAGTATCCACAGATACGCAGTATTTT. It encodes CASSGGLAGVSTDTQYF.

This clonotype came up a few times. The chain joins TRBV29-1 to TRBJ2-1, with D tentatively TRBD2 (5 bases). V was trimmed by 2 bases and J by 11 bases, leaving 22 bases between them. The CDR3 totals 15 residues. The germline gives CDR1 SQVTM, CDR2 ANQGSEA. The DNA of the CDR3 is TGCAGCGTTGAATATTCTGAACCCGGGGTGGTAAAGCAGTTCTTC. Its protein is CSVEYSEPGVVKQFF.

There are a few counts of this clonotype. J is TRBJ2-5 and V is TRBV5-1; 8 nucleotides align to TRBD1. CDR1 and CDR2 (germline): SGHRS, YFSETQ. V shed 4 bases, J shed 1 base, and the junction held 6 bases outside the gene matches. The CDR3 has 15 residues. CDR3 sequence (DNA): TGCGCCAGCAGCACGGACAGGGTCGGCCAAGAGACCCAGTACTTC. Its protein product is CASSTDRVGQETQYF.

This clonotype was seen repeatedly, ten times or more. The rearrangement uses TRBV5-1 and TRBJ1-2, with D maybe TRBD1 (5 bases). CDR1 and CDR2 (germline): SGHRS, YFSETQ. V lost 1 base, J lost 7 bases, and 17 bases lay in between. CDR3 length equals 15 residues. The CDR3 DNA reads as TGCGCCAGCAGCTTGAGTGGGCAGGGTAGCTCTGGCTACACCTTC. Protein: CASSLSGQGSSGYTF.